This T cell receptor (beta chain) was observed in a study of early T cells in non-severe SARS-CoV-2 infection. TCRdb redid the calling of the 5' RACE reads with MiXCR, one entry per CDR3 protein. The table shows roughly 61,000 distinct CDR3 sequences, with about a tenth occurring only once. Trimming took off 3 bases at V and 5 bases at J, with 20 bases between the two ends. The CDR3 runs 17 residues. CDR1 and CDR2 (germline): KGHSH, LQKENI. V usage is TRBV18 and J usage is TRBJ2-1; no reliable D call. Sequencing input: whole blood. This receptor was obtained from an adult who was a healthcare worker with PCR-confirmed SARS-CoV-2 infection or an uninfected control (not recorded which). CDR3 residues: CASSPLPESRGNNEQFF. DNA of the CDR3: TGTGCCAGCTCACCGCTCCCGGAAAGCCGTGGGAACAATGAGCAGTTCTTC. The complete variable domain, with remaining parts taken from reference TRBV18 and TRBJ2-1, reads NAGVMQNPRHLVRRRGQEARLRCSPMKGHSHVYWYRQLPEEGLKFMVYLQKENIIDESGMPKERFSAEFPKEGPSILRIQQVVRGDSAAYFCASSPLPESRGNNEQFFGPGTRLTVL.